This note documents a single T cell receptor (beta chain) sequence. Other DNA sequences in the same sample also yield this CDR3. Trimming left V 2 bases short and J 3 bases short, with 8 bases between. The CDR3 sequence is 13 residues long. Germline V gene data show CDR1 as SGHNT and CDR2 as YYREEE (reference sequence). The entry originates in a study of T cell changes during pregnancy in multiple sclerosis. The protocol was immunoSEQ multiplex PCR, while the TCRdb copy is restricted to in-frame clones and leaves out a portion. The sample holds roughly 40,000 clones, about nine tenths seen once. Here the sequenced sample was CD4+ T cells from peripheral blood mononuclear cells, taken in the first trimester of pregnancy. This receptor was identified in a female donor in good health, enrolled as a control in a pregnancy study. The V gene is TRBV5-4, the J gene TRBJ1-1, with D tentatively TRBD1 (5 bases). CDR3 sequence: CASSFTGDTEAFF. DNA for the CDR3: TGTGCCAGCAGCTTTACAGGAGACACTGAAGCTTTCTTT.